The 8 T cell receptor beta chains in this list originate from one sample, sequenced in a study of T cells after posttransplantation cyclophosphamide. This table comes from immunoSEQ multiplex PCR, and its TCRdb copy is limited to in-frame clones, with some not included. In the table there are roughly 70,000 clones, roughly 95% of which are singletons. The sequenced sample was PBMCs. Source of these receptors: a woman in her 30s in good health and a related stem cell transplant donor.

The chain couples TRBV27 to TRBJ2-2; 8 positions agree with TRBD1. The germline V gene encodes CDR1 MNHEY and CDR2 SMNVEV (reference sequence). Unmatched junction bases numbered 7, after V lost 6 bases and J lost 4 bases. The CDR3 is 15 residues long. CDR3 sequence reads: CASRPDRDITGELFF. The CDR3 DNA follows: TGTGCCAGCAGACCGGACAGGGACATCACCGGGGAGCTGTTTTTT.

A word on this clone: Compared with germline, one end of the junction differs, possibly owing to a read error. The gene calls are TRBV7-6 and TRBJ1-5; the D is unclear. CDR3 length: 13 residues. CDR1 and CDR2 (germline): SGHVS, FNYEAQ. CDR3 protein: CASSGHSNRPQHF. In nucleotides, the CDR3 is TGTGCCAGCAGCGGGCATAGCAATCGGCCCCAGCATTTT.

The chain links TRBV28 to TRBJ2-3; TRBD2 agrees at 10 bases. Germline V gene sequence: CDR1 MDHEN, CDR2 SYDVKM. This CDR3 spans 19 amino acids. V lost 5 bases, J lost 1 base, and 15 bases stayed unmatched. CDR3 DNA sequence: TGTGCCAGCAGTGCTACCCCAGAACTCCTAGCGGGGGGCACAGATACGCAGTATTTT. It translates to CASSATPELLAGGTDTQYF.

The chain has TRBV29-1 and TRBJ2-5, with D unclear. This CDR3 is built from 12 residues. With 6 bases removed from V and 4 bases from J, the gap between germline ends came to 12 bases. The germline V gene encodes CDR1 SQVTM and CDR2 ANQGSEA. The CDR3 DNA is TGCAGCGTCGCAGGCAGCCTAGAGACCCAGTACTTC. It yields the protein CSVAGSLETQYF.

This clone was counted a single time. The V gene is TRBV15, the J gene TRBJ2-1; D gene unclear. Trimming stripped 1 base from V and 7 bases from J, with 11 bases between. CDR3 length: 14 amino acids. The germline CDR1 and CDR2 sequences are LNHNV and YYDKDF (reference sequence). This CDR3 is CATSRGWVTNEQFF. In DNA, the CDR3 is TGTGCCACCAGCAGAGGTTGGGTAACAAATGAGCAGTTCTTC.

J is TRBJ2-6 and V is TRBV29-1; weak D call: TRBD1 (5 bases). CDR1 and CDR2 from the germline V gene are SQVTM and ANQGSEA. V shed 6 bases and J shed 2 bases, with 17 bases lying between them. The length of the CDR3 is 16 residues. For the CDR3, the DNA is TGCAGCGTATCGCAGGGTGGCTTGACTGGGGCCAACGTCCTGACTTTC. It is translated as CSVSQGGLTGANVLTF.

V is TRBV28 and J is TRBJ2-5; TRBD2 agrees at 8 bases. V was clipped by 2 bases and J by 5 bases; unmatched bases: 7. This CDR3 region has 15 residues. CDR1 is MDHEN, CDR2 SYDVKM, per germline. CDR3 in amino acids: CASSLAAGGGETQYF. The DNA for the CDR3 is TGTGCCAGCAGTTTAGCGGCGGGGGGAGGTGAGACCCAGTACTTC.

The V gene is TRBV6-1, the J gene TRBJ2-3; 7 positions match TRBD2. The germline gives CDR1 MNHNS, CDR2 SASEGT. The CDR3 length is 15 residues. J was trimmed by 1 base and V by 2 bases; bases with no gene match: 3. CDR3 protein: CASSEIGGGTDTQYF. The CDR3 bases are TGTGCCAGCAGTGAAATTGGGGGGGGCACAGATACGCAGTATTTT.